This T cell receptor (beta chain) was found in a study of blood T cell repertoires in COVID-19. V was clipped by 4 bases and J by 0 bases, with 16 bases between them. This CDR3 spans 17 amino acids. Germline values: CDR1 SGDLS, CDR2 YYNGEE. Here immunoSEQ multiplex PCR was the method, and the copy in TCRdb shows in-frame clones only, minus some. Of about 370,000 clones in the sample, 89% were seen once. The sample comprised peripheral blood. This chain uses TRBV9 with TRBJ2-2; D is perhaps TRBD2 (6 bases). The source of this sequence is a woman aged 30 to 39 with COVID-19, enrolled during active disease. The CDR3 region is CASSSPRDSPNTGELFF. DNA for the CDR3: TGTGCCAGCAGCTCACCCCGGGACTCTCCGAACACCGGGGAGCTGTTTTTT.